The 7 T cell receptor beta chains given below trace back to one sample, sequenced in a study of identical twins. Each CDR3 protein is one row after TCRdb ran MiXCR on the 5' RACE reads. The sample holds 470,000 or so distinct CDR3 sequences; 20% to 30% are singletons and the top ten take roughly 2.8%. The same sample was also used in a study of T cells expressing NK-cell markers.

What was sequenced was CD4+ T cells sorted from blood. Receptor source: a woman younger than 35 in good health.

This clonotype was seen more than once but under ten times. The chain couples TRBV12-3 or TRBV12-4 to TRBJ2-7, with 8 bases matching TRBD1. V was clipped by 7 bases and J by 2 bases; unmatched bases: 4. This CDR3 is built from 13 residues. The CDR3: CASTRDRPYEQYF. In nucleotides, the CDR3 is TGTGCCAGCACTCGGGACAGGCCCTACGAGCAGTACTTC.

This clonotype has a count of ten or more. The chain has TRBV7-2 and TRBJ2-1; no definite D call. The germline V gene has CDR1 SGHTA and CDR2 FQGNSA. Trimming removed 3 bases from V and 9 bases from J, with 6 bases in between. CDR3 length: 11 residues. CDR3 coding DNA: TGTGCCAGCAGCTTTTATGGTGAGCAGTTCTTC. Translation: CASSFYGEQFF.

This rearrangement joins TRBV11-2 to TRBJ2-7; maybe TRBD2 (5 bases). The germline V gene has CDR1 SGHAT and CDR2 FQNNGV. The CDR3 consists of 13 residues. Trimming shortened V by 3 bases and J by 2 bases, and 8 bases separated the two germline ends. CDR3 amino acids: CASSLRETYEQYF. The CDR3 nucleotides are TGTGCCAGCAGCTTGAGGGAAACCTACGAGCAGTACTTC.

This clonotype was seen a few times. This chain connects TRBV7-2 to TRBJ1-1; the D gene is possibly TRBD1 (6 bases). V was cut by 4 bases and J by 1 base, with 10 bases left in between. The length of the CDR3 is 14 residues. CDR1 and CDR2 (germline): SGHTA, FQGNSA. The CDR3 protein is CASSSGVANTEAFF. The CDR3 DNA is TGTGCCAGCAGCTCAGGGGTCGCGAACACTGAAGCTTTCTTT.

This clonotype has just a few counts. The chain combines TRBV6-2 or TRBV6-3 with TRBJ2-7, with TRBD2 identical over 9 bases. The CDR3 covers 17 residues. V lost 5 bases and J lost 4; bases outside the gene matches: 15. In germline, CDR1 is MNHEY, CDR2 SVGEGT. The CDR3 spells CASSGNRWTSATYEQYF. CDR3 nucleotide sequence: TGTGCCAGCAGTGGCAACAGATGGACTAGCGCCACTTACGAGCAGTACTTC.

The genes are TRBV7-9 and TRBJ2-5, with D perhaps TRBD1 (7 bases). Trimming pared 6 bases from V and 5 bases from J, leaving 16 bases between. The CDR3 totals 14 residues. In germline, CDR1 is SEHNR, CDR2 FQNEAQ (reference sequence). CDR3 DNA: TGTGCCAGCAGATATGGCAGGGGGGATGAGACCCAGTACTTC. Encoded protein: CASRYGRGDETQYF.

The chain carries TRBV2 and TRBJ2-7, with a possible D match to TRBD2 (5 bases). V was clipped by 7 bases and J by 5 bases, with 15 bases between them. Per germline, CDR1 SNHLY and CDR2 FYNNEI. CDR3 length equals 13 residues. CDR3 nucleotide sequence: TGTGCCAGCAATCTAGCCCTTCGGCACGAGCAGTACTTC. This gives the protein CASNLALRHEQYF. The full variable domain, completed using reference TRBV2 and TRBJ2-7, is EPEVTQTPSHQVTQMGQEVILRCVPISNHLYFYWYRQILGQKVEFLVSFYNNEISEKSEIFDDQFSVERPDGSNFTLKIRSTKLEDSAMYFCASNLALRHEQYFGPGTRLTVT.